This T cell receptor (beta chain) comes out of a study of CD8 T cells in ankylosing spondylitis. In the case of this clonotype: The antigen remains unidentified.

Study-wide results and limits: The study identified a TCR beta motif of eight highly homologous variants that appeared characteristic of ankylosing spondylitis blood.

The CDR3 is 16 amino acids. Trimming removed 5 bases from V and 3 bases from J; junction bases left unmatched: 13. MiXCR, run by TCRdb on the 5' RACE reads, gives a single entry per CDR3 protein. The sample lists roughly 440,000 distinct CDR3 sequences, roughly a sixth occurring once. The chain has TRBV12-3 or TRBV12-4 and TRBJ2-7, with 7 bases that match TRBD1. The sequence derives from a male donor with ankylosing spondylitis. Sequencing input: blood, either unsorted or a sorted T cell fraction (not recorded which). The CDR3 region has the DNA TGTGCCAGCAGTCCGCAAACGGGACAGCGGAGCTACGAGCAGTACTTC. Encoded protein: CASSPQTGQRSYEQYF.